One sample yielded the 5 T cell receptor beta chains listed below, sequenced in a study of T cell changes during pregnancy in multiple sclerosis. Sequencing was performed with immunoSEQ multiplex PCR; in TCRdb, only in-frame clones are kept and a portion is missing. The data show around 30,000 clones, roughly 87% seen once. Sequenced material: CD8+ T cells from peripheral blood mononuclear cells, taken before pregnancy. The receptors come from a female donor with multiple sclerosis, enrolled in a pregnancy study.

The CDR3 sequence: CASSPSTGHGYTF. The DNA of the CDR3 is TGCGCCAGCAGCCCGTCGACGGGTCATGGCTACACCTTC. V is TRBV4-3 and J is TRBJ1-2; D remains ambiguous. This CDR3 is 13 amino acids long. Trimming stripped 4 bases from V and 6 bases from J, with 12 bases between. The germline CDR1 and CDR2 sequences are LGHNA and YSLEER.

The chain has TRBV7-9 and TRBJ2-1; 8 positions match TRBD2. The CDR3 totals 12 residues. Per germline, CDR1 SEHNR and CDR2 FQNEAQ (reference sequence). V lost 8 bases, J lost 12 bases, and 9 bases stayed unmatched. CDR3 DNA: TGTGCCAGCGGCCGGAAGCGGGAGACGCAGTTCTTC. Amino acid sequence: CASGRKRETQFF.

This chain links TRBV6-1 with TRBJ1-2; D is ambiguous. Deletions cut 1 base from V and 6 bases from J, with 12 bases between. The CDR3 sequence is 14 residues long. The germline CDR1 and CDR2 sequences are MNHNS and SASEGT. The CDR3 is CASSEGSGSDGYTF. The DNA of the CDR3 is TGTGCCAGCAGTGAAGGTTCAGGATCGGATGGCTACACCTTC.

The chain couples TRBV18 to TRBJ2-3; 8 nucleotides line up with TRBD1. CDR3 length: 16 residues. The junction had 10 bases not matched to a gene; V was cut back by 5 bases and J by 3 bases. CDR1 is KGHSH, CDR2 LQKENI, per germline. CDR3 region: CASSFQGAEWTDTQYF. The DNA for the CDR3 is TGTGCCAGCTCATTCCAGGGGGCCGAGTGGACAGATACGCAGTATTTT.

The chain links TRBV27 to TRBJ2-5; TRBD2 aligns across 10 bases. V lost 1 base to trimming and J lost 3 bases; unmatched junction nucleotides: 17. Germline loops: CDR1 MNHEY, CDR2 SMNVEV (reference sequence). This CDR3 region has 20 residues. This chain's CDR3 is CASSLYPPLKRGGQEETQYF. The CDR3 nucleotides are TGTGCCAGCAGTTTATACCCTCCCCTAAAGCGGGGGGGTCAGGAAGAGACCCAGTACTTC.